Below are 2 T cell receptor beta chains sequenced from a single sample in a study of graft-versus-host responses after intestinal transplantation. No antigen has been identified for these receptors. Only in-frame clones appear in the TCRdb table, and some are missing; sequencing was by immunoSEQ multiplex PCR. Counted here are about 110,000 clones, approximately 86% occurring once; the ten biggest clones make up roughly 0.71%. The sample in question was unstimulated CD4+ T cells sorted from spleen or lymph node cells, obtained before transplant. These receptors originate from a human donor who was the organ donor for an intestinal transplant.

CDR3 nucleotides: TGTGCCAGCTCACCGGGTACGGGGCCCCCGGGGAGCACTGAAGCTTTCTTT. It translates to CASSPGTGPPGSTEAFF. This sequence joins TRBV18 and TRBJ1-1; tentatively, D is TRBD1 (5 bases). Germline CDR1 is KGHSH and CDR2 is LQKENI. This CDR3 is 17 amino acids long. Trimming shortened V by 3 bases and J by 4 bases, and 21 bases separated the two germline ends.

The V call is TRBV2, the J call TRBJ2-1; TRBD2 matches at 8 bases. The CDR3 spans 16 residues. The V gene end was trimmed by 1 base and the J gene end by 5 bases; junction bases not matched to a gene: 7. Germline CDR1 reads SNHLY; CDR2 reads FYNNEI. This CDR3 reads CASSEVGRARDNEQFF. The CDR3 DNA reads as TGTGCCAGCAGTGAAGTCGGGAGGGCCCGGGACAATGAGCAGTTCTTC.